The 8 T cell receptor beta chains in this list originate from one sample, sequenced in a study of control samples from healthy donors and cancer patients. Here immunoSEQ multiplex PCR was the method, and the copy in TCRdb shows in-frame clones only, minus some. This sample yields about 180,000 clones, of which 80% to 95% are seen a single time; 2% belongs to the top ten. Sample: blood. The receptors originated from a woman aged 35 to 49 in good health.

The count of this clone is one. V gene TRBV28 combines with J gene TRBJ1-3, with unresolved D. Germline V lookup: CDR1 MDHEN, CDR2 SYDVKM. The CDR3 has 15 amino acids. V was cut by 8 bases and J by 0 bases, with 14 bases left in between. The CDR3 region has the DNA TGTGCCAGCGGTGGCGGCGTGGGCTCTGGAAACACCATATATTTT. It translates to CASGGGVGSGNTIYF.

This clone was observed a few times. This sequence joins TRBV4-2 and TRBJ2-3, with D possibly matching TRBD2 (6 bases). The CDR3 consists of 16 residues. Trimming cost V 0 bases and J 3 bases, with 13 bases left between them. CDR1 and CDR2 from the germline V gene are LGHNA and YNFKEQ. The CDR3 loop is CASSQEDLALTDTQYF. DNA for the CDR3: TGTGCCAGCAGCCAAGAAGATCTAGCGCTGACAGATACGCAGTATTTT.

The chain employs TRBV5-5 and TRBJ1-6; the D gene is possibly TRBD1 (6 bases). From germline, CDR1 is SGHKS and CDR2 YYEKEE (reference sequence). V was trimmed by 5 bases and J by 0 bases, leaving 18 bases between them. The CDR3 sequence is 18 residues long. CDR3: CASSSGTLTSSYNSPLHF. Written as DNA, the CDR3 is TGTGCCAGCAGTTCCGGGACACTGACTAGCTCCTATAATTCACCCCTCCACTTT. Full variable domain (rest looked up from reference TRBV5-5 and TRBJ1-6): DAGVTQSPTHLIKTRGQQVTLRCSPISGHKSVSWYQQVLGQGPQFIFQYYEKEERGRGNFPDRFSARQFPNYSSELNVNALLLGDSALYLCASSSGTLTSSYNSPLHFGNGTRLTVT.

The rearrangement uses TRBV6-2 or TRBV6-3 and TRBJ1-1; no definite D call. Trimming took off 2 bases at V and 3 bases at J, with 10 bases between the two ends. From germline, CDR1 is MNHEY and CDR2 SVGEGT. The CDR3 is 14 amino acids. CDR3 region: CASSYRQQDTEAFF. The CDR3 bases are TGTGCCAGCAGTTACAGGCAGCAGGACACTGAAGCTTTCTTT.

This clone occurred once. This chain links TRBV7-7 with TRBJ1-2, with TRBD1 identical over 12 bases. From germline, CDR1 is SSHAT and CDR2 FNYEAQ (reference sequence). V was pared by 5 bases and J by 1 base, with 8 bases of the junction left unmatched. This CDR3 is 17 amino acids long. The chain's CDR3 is CASSASGTGGGNYGYTF. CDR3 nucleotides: TGTGCCAGCAGCGCCTCCGGGACAGGGGGCGGTAACTATGGCTACACCTTC.

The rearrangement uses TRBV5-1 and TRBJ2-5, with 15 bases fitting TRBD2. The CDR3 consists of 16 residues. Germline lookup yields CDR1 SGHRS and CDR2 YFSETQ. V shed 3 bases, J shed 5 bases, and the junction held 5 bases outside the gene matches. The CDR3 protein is CASSYAGLAGGETQYF. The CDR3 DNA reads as TGCGCCAGCAGCTACGCGGGACTAGCGGGGGGTGAGACCCAGTACTTC.

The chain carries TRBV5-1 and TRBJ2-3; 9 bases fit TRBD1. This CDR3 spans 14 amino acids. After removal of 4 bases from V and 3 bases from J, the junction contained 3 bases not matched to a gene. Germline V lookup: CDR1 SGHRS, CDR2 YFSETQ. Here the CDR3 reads CASSRDRVTDTQYF. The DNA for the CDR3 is TGCGCCAGCAGCCGGGACAGGGTGACAGATACGCAGTATTTT.

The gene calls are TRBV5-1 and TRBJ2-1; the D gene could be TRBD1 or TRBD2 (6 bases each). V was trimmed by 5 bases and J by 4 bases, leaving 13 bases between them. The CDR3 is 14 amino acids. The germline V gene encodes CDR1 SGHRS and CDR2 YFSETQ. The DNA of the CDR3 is TGCGCCAGCAGAGAGGGGGGAGTTTACAATGAGCAGTTCTTC. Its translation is CASREGGVYNEQFF. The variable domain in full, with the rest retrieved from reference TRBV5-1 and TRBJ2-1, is KAGVTQTPRYLIKTRGQQVTLSCSPISGHRSVSWYQQTPGQGLQFLFEYFSETQRNKGNFPGRFSGRQFSNSRSEMNVSTLELGDSALYLCASREGGVYNEQFFGPGTRLTVL.